Given below is one T cell receptor (beta chain) in context. Germline V CDR1 and CDR2: SGHDT, YYEEEE. Trimming stripped 3 bases from V and 0 bases from J, with 21 bases between. The length of the CDR3 is 18 residues. Some clones are missing from TCRdb's copy, which holds only in-frame ones; the method was immunoSEQ multiplex PCR. The sample yields 45,000 to 70,000 clones, 86% seen once. This sample is drawn from a study of T cell responses to AZD1222 COVID-19 vaccine. V and J are TRBV5-6 and TRBJ1-1, with D perhaps matching TRBD1 (6 bases). This specimen was peripheral blood, taken on day 0 of AZD1222 vaccination. The receptor's source is an adult in good health. The CDR3 sequence: CASSSWAWTARMNTEAFF. As DNA, the CDR3 is TGTGCCAGCAGCTCCTGGGCCTGGACAGCCCGGATGAACACTGAAGCTTTCTTT.